This TCR beta chain was captured in a study of persistence of HIV-infected CD4 T cells. Anti-CD3/anti-CD28 beads served as a nonspecific positive control stimulus. Responding CD4+ T cells were sorted by upregulation of both CD40 ligand and CD69. V dropped 5 bases and J dropped 1 base, with 15 bases sitting between them. CDR1 is SQVTM, CDR2 ANQGSEA, per germline. The CDR3 contains 15 residues. The libraries were made with immunoSEQ version 4 in survey mode. Template was genomic DNA at roughly 9.6 ng/uL, with up to about 1 ug used per sample. This table comes from immunoSEQ multiplex PCR, and its TCRdb copy is limited to in-frame clones, with some not included. The sample lists 30,000 to 45,000 clones, 87% seen once, with about 1.3% in the top ten. This clone appeared a single time. The antigen is not known. General observations from the study: TCR oligoclonality correlated with proviral oligoclonality in the same sorted populations. Antigen-responding cells were enriched for degenerate expanded CDR3beta sequences. CMV- and Gag-responding cells had lower TCRbeta richness than CD3/CD28-responding cells.

The sequences come from CD4+ T cells sorted from PBMCs after approximately 20-hour stimulation, collected from a patient who received antiretroviral therapy. This TCR was recovered from an adult man with HIV who was CMV-seropositive. V gene TRBV29-1 combines with J gene TRBJ2-1; D may be TRBD1 (6 bases). This CDR3 is CSVPPGDGSYNEQFF. The CDR3 bases are TGCAGCGTTCCTCCAGGGGATGGGTCCTACAATGAGCAGTTCTTC.